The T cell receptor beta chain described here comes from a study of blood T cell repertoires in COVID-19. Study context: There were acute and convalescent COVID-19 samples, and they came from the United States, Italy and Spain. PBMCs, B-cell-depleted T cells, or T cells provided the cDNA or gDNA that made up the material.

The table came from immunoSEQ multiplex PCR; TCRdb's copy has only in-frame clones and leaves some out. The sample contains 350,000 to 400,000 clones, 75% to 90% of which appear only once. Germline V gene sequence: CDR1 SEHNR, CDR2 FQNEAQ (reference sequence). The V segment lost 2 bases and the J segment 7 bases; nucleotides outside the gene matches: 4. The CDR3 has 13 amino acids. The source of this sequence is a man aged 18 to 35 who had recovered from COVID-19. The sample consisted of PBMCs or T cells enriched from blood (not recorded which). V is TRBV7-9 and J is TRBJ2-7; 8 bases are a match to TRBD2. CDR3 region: CASSLSGLGEQYF. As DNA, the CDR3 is TGTGCCAGCAGCTTATCGGGACTAGGGGAGCAGTACTTC.